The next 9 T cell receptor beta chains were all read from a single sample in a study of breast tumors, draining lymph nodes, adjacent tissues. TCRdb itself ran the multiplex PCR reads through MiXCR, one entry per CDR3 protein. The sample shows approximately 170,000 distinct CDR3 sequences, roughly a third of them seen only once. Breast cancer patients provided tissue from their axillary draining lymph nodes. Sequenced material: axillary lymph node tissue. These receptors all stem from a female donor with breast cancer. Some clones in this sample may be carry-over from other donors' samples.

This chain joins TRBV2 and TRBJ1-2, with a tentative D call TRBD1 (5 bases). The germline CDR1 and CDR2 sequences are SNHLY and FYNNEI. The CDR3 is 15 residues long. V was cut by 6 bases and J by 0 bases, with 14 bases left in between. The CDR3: CASRDMGPSNYGYTF. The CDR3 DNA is TGTGCCAGCAGAGATATGGGACCTTCTAACTATGGCTACACCTTC.

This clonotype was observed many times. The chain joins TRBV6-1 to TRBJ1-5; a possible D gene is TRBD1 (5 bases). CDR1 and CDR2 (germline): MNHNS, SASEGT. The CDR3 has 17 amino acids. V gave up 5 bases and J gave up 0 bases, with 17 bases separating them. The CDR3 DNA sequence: TGTGCCAGCAGTTATAAAATCCAGGGTAGTAGCAATCAGCCCCAGCATTTT. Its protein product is CASSYKIQGSSNQPQHF.

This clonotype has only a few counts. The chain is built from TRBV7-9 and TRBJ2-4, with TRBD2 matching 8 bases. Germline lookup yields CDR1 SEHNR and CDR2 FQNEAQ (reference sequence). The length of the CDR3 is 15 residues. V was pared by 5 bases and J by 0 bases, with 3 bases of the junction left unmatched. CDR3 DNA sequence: TGTGCCAGCAGCCCGGGAGGGAGAGCCAAAAACATTCAGTACTTC. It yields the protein CASSPGGRAKNIQYF.

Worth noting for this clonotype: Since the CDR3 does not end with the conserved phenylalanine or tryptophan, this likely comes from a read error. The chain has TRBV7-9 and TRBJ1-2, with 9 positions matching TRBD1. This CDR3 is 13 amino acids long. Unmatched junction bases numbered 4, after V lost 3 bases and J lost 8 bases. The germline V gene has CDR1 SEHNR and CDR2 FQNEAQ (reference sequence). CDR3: CASSLGQGNGYTS. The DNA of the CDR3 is TGTGCCAGCAGCTTGGGACAGGGAAACGGCTACACCTCC.

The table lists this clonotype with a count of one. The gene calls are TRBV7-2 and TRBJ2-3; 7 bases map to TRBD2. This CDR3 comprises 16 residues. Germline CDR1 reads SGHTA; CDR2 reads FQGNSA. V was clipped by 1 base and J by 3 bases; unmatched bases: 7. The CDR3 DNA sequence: TGTGCCAGCAGCTTAGTGCTCGCTAGCGGAACAGATACGCAGTATTTT. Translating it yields CASSLVLASGTDTQYF.

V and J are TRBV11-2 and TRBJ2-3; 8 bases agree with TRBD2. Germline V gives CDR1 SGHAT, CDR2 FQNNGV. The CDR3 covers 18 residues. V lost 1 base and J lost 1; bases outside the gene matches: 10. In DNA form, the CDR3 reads TGTGCCAGCAGCTTAGTATGGTTAGCGGGGCCCCGCACAGATACGCAGTATTTT. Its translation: CASSLVWLAGPRTDTQYF.

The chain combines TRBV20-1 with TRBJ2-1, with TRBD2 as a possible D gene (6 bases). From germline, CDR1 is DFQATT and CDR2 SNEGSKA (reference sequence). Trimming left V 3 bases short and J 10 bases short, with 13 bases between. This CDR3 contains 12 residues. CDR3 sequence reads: CSARGGIHEQFF. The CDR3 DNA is TGCAGTGCTAGGGGCGGGATCCACGAGCAGTTCTTC.

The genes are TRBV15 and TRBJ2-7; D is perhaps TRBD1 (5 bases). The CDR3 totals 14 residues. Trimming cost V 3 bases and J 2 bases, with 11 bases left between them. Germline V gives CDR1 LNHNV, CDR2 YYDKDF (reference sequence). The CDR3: CATSSFQGPYEQYF. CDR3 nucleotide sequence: TGTGCCACCAGCAGTTTTCAGGGCCCCTACGAGCAGTACTTC.

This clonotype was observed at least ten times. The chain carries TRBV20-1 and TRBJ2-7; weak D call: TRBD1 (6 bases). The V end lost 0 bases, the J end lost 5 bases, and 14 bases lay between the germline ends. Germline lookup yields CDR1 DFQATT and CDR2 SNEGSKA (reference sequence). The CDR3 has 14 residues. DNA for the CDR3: TGCAGTGCTAGAGATGACAGGTTAGGGAACGAGCAGTACTTC. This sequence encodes CSARDDRLGNEQYF.